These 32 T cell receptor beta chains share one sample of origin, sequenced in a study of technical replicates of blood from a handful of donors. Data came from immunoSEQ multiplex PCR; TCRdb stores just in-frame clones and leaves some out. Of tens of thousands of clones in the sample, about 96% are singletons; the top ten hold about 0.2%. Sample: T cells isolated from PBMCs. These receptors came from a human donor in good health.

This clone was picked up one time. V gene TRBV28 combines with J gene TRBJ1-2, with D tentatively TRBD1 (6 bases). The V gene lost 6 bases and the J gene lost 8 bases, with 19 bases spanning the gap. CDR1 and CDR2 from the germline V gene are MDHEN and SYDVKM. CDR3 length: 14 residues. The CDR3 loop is CASSNRRTVRGYTF. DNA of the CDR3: TGTGCCAGCAGCAACCGACGGACAGTCCGAGGCTACACCTTC.

The CDR3: CASSMGIETAGGYTF. CDR3 coding DNA: TGCGCCAGCAGCATGGGAATTGAGACGGCGGGAGGCTACACCTTC. The V call is TRBV5-1, the J call TRBJ1-2, with D uncertain. The CDR3 is 15 residues long. Germline CDR1 SGHRS, CDR2 YFSETQ. The germline V and J ends were trimmed by 4 bases and 8 bases, with 21 bases remaining between them.

The CDR3 DNA is TGCAGCATTGGACAGGGTTCAGATCAGCCCCAGCATTTT. Its protein product is CSIGQGSDQPQHF. The chain joins TRBV29-1 to TRBJ1-5; 8 nucleotides agree with TRBD1. Looked up from germline, CDR1 is SQVTM and CDR2 is ANQGSEA. V was clipped by 8 bases and J by 5 bases; unmatched bases: 8. The CDR3 is 13 amino acids.

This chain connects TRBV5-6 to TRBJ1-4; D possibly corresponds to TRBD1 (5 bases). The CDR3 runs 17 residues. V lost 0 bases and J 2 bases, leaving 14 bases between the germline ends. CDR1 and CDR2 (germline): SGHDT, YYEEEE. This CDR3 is CASSLVGHLGTNEKLFF. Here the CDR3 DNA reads TGTGCCAGCAGCTTGGTAGGACACCTGGGGACTAATGAAAAACTGTTTTTT. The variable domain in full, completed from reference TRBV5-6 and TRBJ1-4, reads DAGVTQSPTHLIKTRGQQVTLRCSPKSGHDTVSWYQQALGQGPQFIFQYYEEEERQRGNFPDRFSGHQFPNYSSELNVNALLLGDSALYLCASSLVGHLGTNEKLFFGSGTQLSVL.

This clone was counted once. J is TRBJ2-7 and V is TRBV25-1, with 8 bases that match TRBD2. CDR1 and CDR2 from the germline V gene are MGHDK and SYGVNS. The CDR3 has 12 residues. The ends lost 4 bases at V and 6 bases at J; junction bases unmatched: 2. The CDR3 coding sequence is TGTGCCAGCAGTGGAACTAGCGGCGAGCAGTACTTC. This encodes CASSGTSGEQYF.

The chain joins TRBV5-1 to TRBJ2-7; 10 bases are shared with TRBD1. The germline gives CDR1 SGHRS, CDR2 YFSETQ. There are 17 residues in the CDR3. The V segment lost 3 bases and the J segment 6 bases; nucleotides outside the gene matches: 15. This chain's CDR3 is CASSSGGSGTGEVEQYF. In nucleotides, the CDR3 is TGCGCCAGCAGCTCCGGGGGGAGCGGGACAGGGGAAGTCGAGCAGTACTTC.

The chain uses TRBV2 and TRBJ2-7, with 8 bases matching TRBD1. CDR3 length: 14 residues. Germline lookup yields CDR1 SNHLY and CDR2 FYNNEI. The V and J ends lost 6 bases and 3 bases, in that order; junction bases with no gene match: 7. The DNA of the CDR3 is TGTGCCAGCAGGGGCCTAGACAGGGGCTACGAGCAGTACTTC. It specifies CASRGLDRGYEQYF. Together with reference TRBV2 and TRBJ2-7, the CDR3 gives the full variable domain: EPEVTQTPSHQVTQMGQEVILRCVPISNHLYFYWYRQILGQKVEFLVSFYNNEISEKSEIFDDQFSVERPDGSNFTLKIRSTKLEDSAMYFCASRGLDRGYEQYFGPGTRLTVT.

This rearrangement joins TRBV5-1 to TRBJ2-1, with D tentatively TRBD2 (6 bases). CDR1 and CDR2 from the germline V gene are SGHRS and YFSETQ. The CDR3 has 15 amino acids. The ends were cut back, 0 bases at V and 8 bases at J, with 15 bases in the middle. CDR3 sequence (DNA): TGCGCCAGCAGCTTGGTGGGGGGAGAGTGGGATGAGCAGTTCTTC. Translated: CASSLVGGEWDEQFF.

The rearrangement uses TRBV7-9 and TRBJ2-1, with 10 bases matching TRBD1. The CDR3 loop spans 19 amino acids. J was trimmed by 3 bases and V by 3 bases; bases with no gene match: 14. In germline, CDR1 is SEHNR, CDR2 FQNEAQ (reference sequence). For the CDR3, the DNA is TGTGCCAGCAGCTTCCCTCCCCTCCCGGACAGGGGGGGCTACAATGAGCAGTTCTTC. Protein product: CASSFPPLPDRGGYNEQFF.

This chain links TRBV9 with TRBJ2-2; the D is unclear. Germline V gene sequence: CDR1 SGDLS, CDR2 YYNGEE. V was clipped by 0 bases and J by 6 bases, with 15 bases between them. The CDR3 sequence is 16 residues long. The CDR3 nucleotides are TGTGCCAGCAGCGTAGGAGGATCGTCAGTGTCCGGGGAGCTGTTTTTT. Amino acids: CASSVGGSSVSGELFF.

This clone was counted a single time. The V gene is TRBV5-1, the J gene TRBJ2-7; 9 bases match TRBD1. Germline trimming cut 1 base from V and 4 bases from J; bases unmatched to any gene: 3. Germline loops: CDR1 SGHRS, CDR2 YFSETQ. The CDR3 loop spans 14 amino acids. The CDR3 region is CASSLKQGAYEQYF. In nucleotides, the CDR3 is TGCGCCAGCAGCTTGAAACAGGGGGCTTACGAGCAGTACTTC.

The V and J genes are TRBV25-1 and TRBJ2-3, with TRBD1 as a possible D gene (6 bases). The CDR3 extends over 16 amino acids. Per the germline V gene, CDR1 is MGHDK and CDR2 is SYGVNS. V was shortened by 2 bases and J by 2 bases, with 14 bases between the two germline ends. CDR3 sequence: CASSELAGAPTDTQYF. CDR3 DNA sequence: TGTGCCAGCAGTGAACTTGCAGGGGCCCCCACAGATACGCAGTATTTT.

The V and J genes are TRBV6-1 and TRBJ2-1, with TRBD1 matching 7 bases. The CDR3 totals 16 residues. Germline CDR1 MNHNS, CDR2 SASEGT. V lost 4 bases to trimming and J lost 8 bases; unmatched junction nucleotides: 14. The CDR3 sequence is CASSGTGLGQQYEQFF. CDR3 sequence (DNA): TGTGCCAGCAGTGGGACAGGTCTCGGACAACAATATGAGCAGTTCTTC.

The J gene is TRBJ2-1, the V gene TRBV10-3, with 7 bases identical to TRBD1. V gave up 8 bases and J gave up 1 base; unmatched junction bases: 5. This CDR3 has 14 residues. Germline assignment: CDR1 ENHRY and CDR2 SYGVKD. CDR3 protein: CAIRGQISYNEQFF. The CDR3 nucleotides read TGTGCCATCCGGGGACAGATATCCTACAATGAGCAGTTCTTC.

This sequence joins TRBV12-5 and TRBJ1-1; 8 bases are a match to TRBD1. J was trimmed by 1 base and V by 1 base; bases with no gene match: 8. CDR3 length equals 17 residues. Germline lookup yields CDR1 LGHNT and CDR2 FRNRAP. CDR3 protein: CASGLARTGTENTEAFF. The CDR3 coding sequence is TGTGCTAGTGGTTTGGCCCGGACAGGGACCGAGAACACTGAAGCTTTCTTT.

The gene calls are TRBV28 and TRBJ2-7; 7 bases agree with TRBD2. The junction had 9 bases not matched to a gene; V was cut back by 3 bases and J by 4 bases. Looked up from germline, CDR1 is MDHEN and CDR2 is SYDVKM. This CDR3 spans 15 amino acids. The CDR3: CASSFGASGLYEQYF. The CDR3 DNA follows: TGTGCCAGCAGTTTTGGGGCTAGCGGACTATACGAGCAGTACTTC.

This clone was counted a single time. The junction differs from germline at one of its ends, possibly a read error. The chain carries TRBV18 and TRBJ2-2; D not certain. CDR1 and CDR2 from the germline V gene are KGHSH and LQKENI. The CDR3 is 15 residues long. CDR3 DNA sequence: TGTGCCAGCTCACCACGGGCACCGAATACCGGGGAGCTGTTTTTT. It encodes CASSPRAPNTGELFF.

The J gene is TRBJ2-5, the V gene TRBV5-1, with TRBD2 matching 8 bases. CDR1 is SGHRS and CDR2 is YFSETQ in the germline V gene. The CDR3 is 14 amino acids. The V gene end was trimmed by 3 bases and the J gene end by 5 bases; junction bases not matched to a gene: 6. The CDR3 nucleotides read TGCGCCAGCAGCTCGGGGGGGCCGAGTGAGACCCAGTACTTC. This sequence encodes CASSSGGPSETQYF.

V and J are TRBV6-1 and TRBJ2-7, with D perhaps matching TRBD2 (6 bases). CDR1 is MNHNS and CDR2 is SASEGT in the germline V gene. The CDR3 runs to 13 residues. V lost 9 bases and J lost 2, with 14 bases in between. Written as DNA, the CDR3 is TGTGCCAGTCATCTTAGCGGAACCTACGAGCAGTACTTC. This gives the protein CASHLSGTYEQYF.

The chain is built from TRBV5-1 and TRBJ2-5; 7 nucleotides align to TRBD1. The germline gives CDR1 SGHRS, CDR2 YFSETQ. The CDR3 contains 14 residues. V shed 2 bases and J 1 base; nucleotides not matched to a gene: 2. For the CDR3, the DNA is TGCGCCAGCAGCTTCCGGGACAGCCAAGAGACCCAGTACTTC. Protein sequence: CASSFRDSQETQYF.

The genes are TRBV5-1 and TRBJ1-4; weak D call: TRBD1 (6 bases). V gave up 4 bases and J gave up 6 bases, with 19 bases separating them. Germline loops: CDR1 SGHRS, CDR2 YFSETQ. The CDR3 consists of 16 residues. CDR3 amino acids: CASSPPVTGTDEKLFF. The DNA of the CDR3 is TGCGCCAGCAGCCCCCCTGTGACAGGCACTGATGAAAAACTGTTTTTT.

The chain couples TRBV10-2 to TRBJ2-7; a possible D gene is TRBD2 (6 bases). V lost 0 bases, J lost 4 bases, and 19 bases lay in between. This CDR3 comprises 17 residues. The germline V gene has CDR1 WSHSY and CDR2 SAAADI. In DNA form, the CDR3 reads TGCGCCAGCAGTGAGTCGAAGGGGAGCGGGTATCGGTACGAGCAGTACTTC. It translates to CASSESKGSGYRYEQYF.

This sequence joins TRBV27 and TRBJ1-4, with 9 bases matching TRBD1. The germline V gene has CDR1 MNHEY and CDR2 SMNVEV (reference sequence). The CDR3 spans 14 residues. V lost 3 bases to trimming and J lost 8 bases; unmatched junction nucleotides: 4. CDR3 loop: CASSLTGGEEKLFF. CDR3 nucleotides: TGTGCCAGCAGTTTGACAGGGGGTGAGGAAAAACTGTTTTTT.

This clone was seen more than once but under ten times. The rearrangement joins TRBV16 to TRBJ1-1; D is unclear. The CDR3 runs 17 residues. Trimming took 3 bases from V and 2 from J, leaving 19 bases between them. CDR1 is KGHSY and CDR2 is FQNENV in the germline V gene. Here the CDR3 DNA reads TGTGCCAGCAGCCACTTATATCGTGCAGGATCTAACACTGAAGCTTTCTTT. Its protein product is CASSHLYRAGSNTEAFF.

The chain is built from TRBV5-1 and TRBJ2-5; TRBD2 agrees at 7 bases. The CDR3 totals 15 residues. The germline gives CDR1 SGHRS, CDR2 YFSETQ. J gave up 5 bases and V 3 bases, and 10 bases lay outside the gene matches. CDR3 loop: CASSWAGVVGETQYF. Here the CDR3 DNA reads TGCGCCAGCAGCTGGGCGGGAGTGGTGGGGGAGACCCAGTACTTC.

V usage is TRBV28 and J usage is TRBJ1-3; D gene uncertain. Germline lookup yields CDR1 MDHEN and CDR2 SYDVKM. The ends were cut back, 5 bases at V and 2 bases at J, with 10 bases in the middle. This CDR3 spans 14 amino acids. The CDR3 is CASSLSGTGNTIYF. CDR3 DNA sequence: TGTGCCAGCAGTCTTTCAGGAACTGGAAACACCATATATTTT.

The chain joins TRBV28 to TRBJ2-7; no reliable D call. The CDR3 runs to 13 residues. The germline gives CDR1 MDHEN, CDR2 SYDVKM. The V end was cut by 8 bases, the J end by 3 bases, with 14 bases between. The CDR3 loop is CASGSLTYYEQYF. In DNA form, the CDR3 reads TGTGCCAGCGGTAGCCTGACCTACTACGAGCAGTACTTC.

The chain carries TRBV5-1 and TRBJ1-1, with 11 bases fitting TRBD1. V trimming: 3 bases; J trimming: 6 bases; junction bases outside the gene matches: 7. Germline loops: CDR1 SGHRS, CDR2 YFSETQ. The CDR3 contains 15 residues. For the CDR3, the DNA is TGCGCCAGCAGCTGGACCGGACAGGGGGCCCCTGAAGCTTTCTTT. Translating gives CASSWTGQGAPEAFF. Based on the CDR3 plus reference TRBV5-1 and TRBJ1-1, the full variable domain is KAGVTQTPRYLIKTRGQQVTLSCSPISGHRSVSWYQQTPGQGLQFLFEYFSETQRNKGNFPGRFSGRQFSNSRSEMNVSTLELGDSALYLCASSWTGQGAPEAFFGQGTRLTVV.

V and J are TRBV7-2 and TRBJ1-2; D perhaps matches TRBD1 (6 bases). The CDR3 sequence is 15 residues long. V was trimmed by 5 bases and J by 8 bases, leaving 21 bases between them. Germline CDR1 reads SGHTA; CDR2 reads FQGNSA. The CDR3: CASSLGVGTRPGYTF. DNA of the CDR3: TGTGCCAGCAGCCTAGGGGTGGGGACACGGCCCGGCTACACCTTC.

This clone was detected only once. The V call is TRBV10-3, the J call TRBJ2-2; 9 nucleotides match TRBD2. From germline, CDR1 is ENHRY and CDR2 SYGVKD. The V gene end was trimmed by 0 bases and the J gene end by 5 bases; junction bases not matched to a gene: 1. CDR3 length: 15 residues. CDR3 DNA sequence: TGTGCCATCAGTGAGTCTAGCGGGAGAACCGGGGAGCTGTTTTTT. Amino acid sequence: CAISESSGRTGELFF.

The CDR3 here is CASSPGHQYQETQYF. CDR3 DNA: TGTGCCAGCAGCCCGGGACATCAGTACCAAGAGACCCAGTACTTC. The rearrangement uses TRBV6-5 and TRBJ2-5, with D tentatively TRBD1 (6 bases). The CDR3 covers 15 residues. Germline V CDR1 and CDR2: MNHEY, SVGAGI. The V end lost 6 bases, the J end lost 0 bases, and 14 bases lay between the germline ends.

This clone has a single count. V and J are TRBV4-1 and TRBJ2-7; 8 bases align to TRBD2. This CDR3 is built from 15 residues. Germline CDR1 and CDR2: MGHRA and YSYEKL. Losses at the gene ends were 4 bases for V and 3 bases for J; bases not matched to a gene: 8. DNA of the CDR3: TGCGCCAGCAGCCGGACAGCGGGAGCTGGCTACGAGCAGTACTTC. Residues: CASSRTAGAGYEQYF.